Shown below are 10 T cell receptor beta chains from a single sample sequenced in a study of CD8 T cells in Susac syndrome. cDNA came from about 0.5 to 1 ug RNA primed by random hexamers. TCRdb ran MiXCR on the immunoSEQ multiplex PCR reads and lists one entry per CDR3 protein. The table lists more than 70,000 distinct CDR3 sequences, approximately 95% of them singletons. Input material: CD8+ T cells from PBMCs. Receptors were obtained from a human donor in good health.

The V and J genes are TRBV29-1 and TRBJ2-3; D unresolved. Per the germline V gene, CDR1 is SQVTM and CDR2 is ANQGSEA. The V end was cut by 3 bases, the J end by 7 bases, with 8 bases between. The CDR3 length is 11 residues. This chain's CDR3 is CSVDWLNTQYF. CDR3 bases: TGCAGCGTTGATTGGCTGAATACGCAGTATTTT.

CDR3 DNA sequence: TGTGCCAGCAGTCCGACAGGGTACTCCGGGGCCAACGTCCTGACTTTC. This encodes CASSPTGYSGANVLTF. The J gene is TRBJ2-6, the V gene TRBV3-1, with 7 bases fitting TRBD1. With 6 bases clipped from V and 4 bases from J, the junction kept 9 bases outside the gene matches. The CDR3 consists of 16 residues. Germline V CDR1 and CDR2: LGHDT, YNNKEL (reference sequence).

V usage is TRBV23-1 and J usage is TRBJ2-1, with TRBD1 identical over 11 bases. TRBV23-1 is reported as an ORF; its role is uncertain. J lost 7 bases, V lost 4 bases, and 21 bases had no gene match. There are 20 residues in the CDR3. Here the CDR3 DNA reads TGCGCCAGCAGTCCTCGGAGGGACAGGGGGACACAGATCTGCCTTAATGAGCAGTTCTTC. This translates into CASSPRRDRGTQICLNEQFF.

The chain combines TRBV4-1 with TRBJ1-3, with TRBD1 identical over 12 bases. CDR3 size: 16 residues. Germline values: CDR1 MGHRA, CDR2 YSYEKL. The V segment lost 1 base and the J segment 4 bases; nucleotides outside the gene matches: 2. The CDR3, as DNA: TGCGCCAGCAGCCAAGGGGACAGGGGGCCCGGAAACACCATATATTTT. Amino acid sequence: CASSQGDRGPGNTIYF.

This chain uses TRBV2 with TRBJ2-7; TRBD2 is a possible D gene (7 bases). The CDR3 totals 15 residues. V was trimmed by 4 bases and J by 3 bases, leaving 16 bases between them. The germline V gene encodes CDR1 SNHLY and CDR2 FYNNEI. In nucleotides, the CDR3 is TGTGCCAGCAGTGTTAGGGGGGGCGGTAACTACGAGCAGTACTTC. Encoded protein: CASSVRGGGNYEQYF.

V and J are TRBV3-1 and TRBJ2-7; D gene uncertain. The germline gives CDR1 LGHDT, CDR2 YNNKEL (reference sequence). With 0 bases removed from V and 2 bases from J, the gap between germline ends came to 11 bases. The CDR3 has 15 amino acids. The CDR3 bases are TGTGCCAGCAGCCAAGAGGGCAATACCCCCTACGAGCAGTACTTC. Amino acids: CASSQEGNTPYEQYF.

The J gene is TRBJ2-1, the V gene TRBV9; unclear D gene. Germline V lookup: CDR1 SGDLS, CDR2 YYNGEE. There are 12 residues in the CDR3. The germline V and J ends were trimmed by 6 bases and 5 bases, with 9 bases remaining between them. DNA for the CDR3: TGTGCCAGCAAAGGGCCTAACAATGAGCAGTTCTTC. Translation: CASKGPNNEQFF.

The rearrangement links TRBV12-5 to TRBJ2-1, with 7 nucleotides matching TRBD2. With V trimmed by 5 bases and J by 7 bases, 2 bases remained unmatched. Germline V CDR1 and CDR2: LGHNT, FRNRAP. The CDR3 length is 12 residues. DNA for the CDR3: TGTGCTAGTGGTCCCGGGAGGAATGAGCAGTTCTTC. Protein: CASGPGRNEQFF.

The chain is built from TRBV29-1 and TRBJ2-7, with TRBD2 identical over 7 bases. Germline CDR1 reads SQVTM; CDR2 reads ANQGSEA. The CDR3 spans 13 residues. V gave up 7 bases and J gave up 1 base; unmatched junction bases: 7. CDR3 loop: CSAAGTTSYEQYF. CDR3 DNA: TGCAGCGCTGCCGGGACTACTTCCTACGAGCAGTACTTC.

The chain carries TRBV20-1 and TRBJ1-1; D call uncertain. CDR1 and CDR2 (germline): DFQATT, SNEGSKA (reference sequence). The CDR3 has 12 residues. V lost 3 bases, J lost 4 bases, and 9 bases lay in between. The CDR3 DNA follows: TGCAGTGCTAGGTGGGAAGGCACTGAAGCTTTCTTT. Translated, it gives CSARWEGTEAFF.